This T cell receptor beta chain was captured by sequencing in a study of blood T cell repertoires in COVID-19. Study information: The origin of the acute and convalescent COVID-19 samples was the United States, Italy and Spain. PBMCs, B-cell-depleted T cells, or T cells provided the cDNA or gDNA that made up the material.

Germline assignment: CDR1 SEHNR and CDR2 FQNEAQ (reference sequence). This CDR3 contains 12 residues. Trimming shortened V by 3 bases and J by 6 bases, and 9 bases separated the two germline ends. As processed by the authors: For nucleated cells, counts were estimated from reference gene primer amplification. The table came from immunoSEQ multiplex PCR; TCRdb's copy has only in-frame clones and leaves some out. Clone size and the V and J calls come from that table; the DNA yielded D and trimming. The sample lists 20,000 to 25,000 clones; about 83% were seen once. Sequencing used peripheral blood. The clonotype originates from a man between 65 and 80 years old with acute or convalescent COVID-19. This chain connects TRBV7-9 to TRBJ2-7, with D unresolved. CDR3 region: CASSFHGFEQYF. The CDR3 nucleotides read TGTGCCAGCAGCTTCCACGGGTTCGAGCAGTACTTC.